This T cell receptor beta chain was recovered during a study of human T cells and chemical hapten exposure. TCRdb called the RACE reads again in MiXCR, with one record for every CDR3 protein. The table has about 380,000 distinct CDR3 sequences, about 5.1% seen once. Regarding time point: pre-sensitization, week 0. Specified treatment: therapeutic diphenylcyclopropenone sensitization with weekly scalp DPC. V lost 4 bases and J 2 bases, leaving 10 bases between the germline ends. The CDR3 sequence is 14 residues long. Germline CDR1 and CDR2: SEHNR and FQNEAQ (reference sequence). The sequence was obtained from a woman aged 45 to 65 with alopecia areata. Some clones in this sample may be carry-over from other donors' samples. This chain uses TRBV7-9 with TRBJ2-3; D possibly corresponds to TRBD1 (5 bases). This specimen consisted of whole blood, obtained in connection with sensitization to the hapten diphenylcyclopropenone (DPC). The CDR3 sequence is CASSSDRTTDTQYF. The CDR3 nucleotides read TGTGCCAGCAGCTCTGACAGAACCACAGATACGCAGTATTTT.